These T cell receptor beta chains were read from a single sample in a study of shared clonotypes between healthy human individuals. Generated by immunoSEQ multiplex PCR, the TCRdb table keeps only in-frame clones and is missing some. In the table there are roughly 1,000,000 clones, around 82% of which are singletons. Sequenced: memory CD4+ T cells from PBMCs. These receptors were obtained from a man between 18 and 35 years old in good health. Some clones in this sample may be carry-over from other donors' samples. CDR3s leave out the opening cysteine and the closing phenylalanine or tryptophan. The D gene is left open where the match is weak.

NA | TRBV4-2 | ASSPGTSYYNEQF
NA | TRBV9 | ASSVHPRDGEQF
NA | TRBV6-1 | ASSPRPVLSFI
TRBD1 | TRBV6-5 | ASSYLAGDRDYGYT
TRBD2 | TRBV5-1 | ASSLVAGRHSYNEQF
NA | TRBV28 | AYGNTEAF
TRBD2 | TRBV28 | ASSLTSGARETQY
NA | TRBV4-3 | ASSQESRRSGNTIY
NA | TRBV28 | ASSLLVREGGYT
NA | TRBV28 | ASSKNRAQSVNQPQH
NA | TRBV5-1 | ASRLLGGTEKLF
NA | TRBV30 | AWSPNEKLF
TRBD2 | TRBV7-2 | ASSSTSGRYNEQF
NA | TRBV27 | ASSLSGLRNEQY
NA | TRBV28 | ASSPRDVSSYEQY
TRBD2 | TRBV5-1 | ASSLSLAGVGNEQF
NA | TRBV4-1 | ASSQVRGETQY
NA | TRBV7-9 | ASTGGAGNQPQH
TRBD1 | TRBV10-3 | AITGTAVNYGYT
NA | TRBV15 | ATSRDPGTTTEAF
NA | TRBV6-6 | ASSPGNTEAF
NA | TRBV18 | ASSPVLAGNEQF
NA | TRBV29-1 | SAAGRPMGTEAF
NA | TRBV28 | ASSLLGENTEAF
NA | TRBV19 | ASTAAQSSYEQY
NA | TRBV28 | ASSSERAEAF
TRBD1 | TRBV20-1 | SANYRGTIY
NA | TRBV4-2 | ASSQEPRDPEAYEQY
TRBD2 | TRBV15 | ATSRGGRAPNEQF
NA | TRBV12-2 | ASRSPPGLARGNEQY
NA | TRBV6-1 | ASNPSSSGNTIY
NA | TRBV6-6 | ASRGGDRFYEQY
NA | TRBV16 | ASSRHGRNQPQH
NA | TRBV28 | ASSLSELVIGYT
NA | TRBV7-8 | ASSLVTHTEAF
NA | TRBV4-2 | ASSQRSGYSTDTQY
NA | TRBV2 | ASSVASAKNIQY
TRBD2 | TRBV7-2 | ASSARTSGMVETQY
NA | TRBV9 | ASSLAGSGGWKTQY
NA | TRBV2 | ASREYNEQF
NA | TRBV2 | ASRSNGLYTEAF
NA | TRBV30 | AWSRGNYGYT
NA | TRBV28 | ASSPALGRDNQPQH
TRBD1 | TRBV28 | ASRTGQGSNYGYT
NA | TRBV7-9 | ASSYRLKPNEQY
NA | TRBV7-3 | ASSLDGEQF
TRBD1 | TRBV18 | ASSPARTGETGELF
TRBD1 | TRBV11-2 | ASSSGQANQPQH
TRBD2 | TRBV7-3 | ASSLRLAAGNEQF
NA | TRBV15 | ATSRRKNIQY
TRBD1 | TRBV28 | ASRRGGGGNTIY
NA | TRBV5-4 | ASSPDSNYGYT
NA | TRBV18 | ASSLEVNTEAF
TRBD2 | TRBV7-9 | ASSTYRGLAGPDTQY
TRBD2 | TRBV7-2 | ASSLGGLDSETQY